This T cell receptor beta chain was recovered during a study of control samples from healthy donors and cancer patients. Trimming removed 1 base from V and 6 bases from J, with 14 bases in between. Germline assignment: CDR1 SGHVS and CDR2 FNYEAQ. The CDR3 length is 15 residues. TCRdb's table, derived via immunoSEQ multiplex PCR, lists solely in-frame clones and lacks some. The sample has some 150,000 clones, 94% seen once. This chain connects TRBV7-6 to TRBJ2-3, with TRBD2 as a possible D gene (6 bases). The sample consisted of blood. The receptor's source is a man aged 40-55 years in good health. The CDR3: CASSLVEGEGDTQYF. Written as DNA, the CDR3 is TGTGCCAGCAGCTTAGTGGAGGGTGAAGGGGATACGCAGTATTTT.